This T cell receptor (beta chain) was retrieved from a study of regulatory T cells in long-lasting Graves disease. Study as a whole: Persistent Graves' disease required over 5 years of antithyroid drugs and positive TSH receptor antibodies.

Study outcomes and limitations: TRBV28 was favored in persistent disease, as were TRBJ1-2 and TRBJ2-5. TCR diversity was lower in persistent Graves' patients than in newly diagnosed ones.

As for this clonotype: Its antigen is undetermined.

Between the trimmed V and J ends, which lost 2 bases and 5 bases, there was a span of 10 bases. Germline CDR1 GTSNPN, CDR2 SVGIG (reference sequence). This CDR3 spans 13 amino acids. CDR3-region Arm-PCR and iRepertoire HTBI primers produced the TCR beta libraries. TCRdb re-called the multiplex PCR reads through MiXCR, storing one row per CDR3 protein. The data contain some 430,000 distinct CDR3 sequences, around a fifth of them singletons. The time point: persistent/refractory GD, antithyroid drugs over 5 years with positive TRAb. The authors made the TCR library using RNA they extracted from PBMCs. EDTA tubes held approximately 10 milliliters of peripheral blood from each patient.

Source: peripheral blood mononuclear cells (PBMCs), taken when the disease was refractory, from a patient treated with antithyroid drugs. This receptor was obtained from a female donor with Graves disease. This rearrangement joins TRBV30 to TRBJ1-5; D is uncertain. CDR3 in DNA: TGTGCCTGGAGTATTACAGAATATCAGCCCCAGCATTTT. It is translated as CAWSITEYQPQHF.